This is a list of T cell receptor beta chains from one sample in a study of T cells after yellow fever vaccination. TCRdb re-called the 5' RACE reads with MiXCR, one entry per CDR3 protein. The repertoire has under 700,000 distinct CDR3 sequences, about 17% of them found once; the top ten carry 17%. Sequencing used PBMCs, obtained 4 to 6 days after the first yellow fever vaccination. These TCRs come from a man between 18 and 29 years old who received the YFV17D yellow fever vaccine. Each CDR3 is given without its conserved first and last residue. Fields, in order: V gene, CDR3 protein.

v_gene: TRBV6-4; CDR3aa: ASSRTARETQY
v_gene: TRBV4-1; CDR3aa: ASTRLPGPLSNQPQH
v_gene: TRBV27; CDR3aa: ASTAPGETYNEQF
v_gene: TRBV27; CDR3aa: ASSLFRGTYLF
v_gene: TRBV5-1; CDR3aa: ASSAGTSGADTQY
v_gene: TRBV9; CDR3aa: ASSVEGGGLTDTQY
v_gene: TRBV6-1; CDR3aa: ASKSVRGGHQETQY
v_gene: TRBV4-3; CDR3aa: ASSQGATTALTPLH
v_gene: TRBV27; CDR3aa: ASSGQILYNEQF
v_gene: TRBV9; CDR3aa: ASSVGTTLTDTQY
v_gene: TRBV27; CDR3aa: ASSLIRQGNTGELF
v_gene: TRBV29-1; CDR3aa: SVEEWKGKNIQY
v_gene: TRBV6-2/TRBV6-3; CDR3aa: ASTGTSGGNEQF
v_gene: TRBV19; CDR3aa: ASSMDRGLIGELF
v_gene: TRBV24-1; CDR3aa: ATRDDQNTEAF
v_gene: TRBV2; CDR3aa: ASSVRWDNEQF
v_gene: TRBV20-1; CDR3aa: SARGGVNYGYT
v_gene: TRBV7-2; CDR3aa: ASAKRRASNYGYT
v_gene: TRBV4-1; CDR3aa: ASSQPLGTFNPRYNSPLH
v_gene: TRBV7-9; CDR3aa: ASSLSGQANNELF
v_gene: TRBV7-6; CDR3aa: ASSSEMNTEAF
v_gene: TRBV5-1; CDR3aa: ASSTKQGTGELF
v_gene: TRBV7-3; CDR3aa: ASSTGASSYNEQF